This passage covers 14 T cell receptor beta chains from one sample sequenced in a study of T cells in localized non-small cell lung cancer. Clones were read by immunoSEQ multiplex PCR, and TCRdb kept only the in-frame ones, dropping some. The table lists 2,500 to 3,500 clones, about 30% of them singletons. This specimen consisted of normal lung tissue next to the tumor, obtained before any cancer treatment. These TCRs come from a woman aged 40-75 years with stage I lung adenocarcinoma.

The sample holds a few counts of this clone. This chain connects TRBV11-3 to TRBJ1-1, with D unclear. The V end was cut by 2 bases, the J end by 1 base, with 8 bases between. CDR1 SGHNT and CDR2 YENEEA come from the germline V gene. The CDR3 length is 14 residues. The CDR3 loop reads CASSLRGGNTEAFF. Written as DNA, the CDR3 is TGTGCCAGCAGCTTACGGGGAGGGAACACTGAAGCTTTCTTT.

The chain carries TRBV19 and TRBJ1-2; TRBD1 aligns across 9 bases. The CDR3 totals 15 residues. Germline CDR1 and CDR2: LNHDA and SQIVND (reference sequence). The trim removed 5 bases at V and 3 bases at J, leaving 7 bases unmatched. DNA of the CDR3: TGTGCCAGTAGTCCCGGACAGGGGCCTTACTATGGCTACACCTTC. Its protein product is CASSPGQGPYYGYTF. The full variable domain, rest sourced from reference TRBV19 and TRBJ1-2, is DGGITQSPKYLFRKEGQNVTLSCEQNLNHDAMYWYRQDPGQGLRLIYYSQIVNDFQKGDIAEGYSVSREKKESFPLTVTSAQKNPTAFYLCASSPGQGPYYGYTFGSGTRLTVV.

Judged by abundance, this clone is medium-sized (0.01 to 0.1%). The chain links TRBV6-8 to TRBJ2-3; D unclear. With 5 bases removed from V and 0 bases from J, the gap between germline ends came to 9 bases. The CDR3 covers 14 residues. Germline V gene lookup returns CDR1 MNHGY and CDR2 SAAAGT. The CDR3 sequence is CASSVEPSTDTQYF. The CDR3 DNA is TGTGCCAGCAGTGTTGAACCTAGCACAGATACGCAGTATTTT.

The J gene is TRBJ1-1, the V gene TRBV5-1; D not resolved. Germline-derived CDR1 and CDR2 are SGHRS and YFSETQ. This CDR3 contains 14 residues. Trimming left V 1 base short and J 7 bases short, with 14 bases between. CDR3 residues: CASSLTEGMIEAFF. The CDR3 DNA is TGCGCCAGCAGCTTGACGGAAGGTATGATTGAAGCTTTCTTT.

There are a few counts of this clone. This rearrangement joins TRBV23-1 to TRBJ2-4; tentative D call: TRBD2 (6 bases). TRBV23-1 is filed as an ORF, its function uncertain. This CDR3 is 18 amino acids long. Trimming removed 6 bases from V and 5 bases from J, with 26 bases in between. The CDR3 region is CASSQPTVLSGTENIQYF. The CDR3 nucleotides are TGCGCCAGCAGCCAACCGACGGTCTTATCCGGGACTGAAAACATTCAGTACTTC.

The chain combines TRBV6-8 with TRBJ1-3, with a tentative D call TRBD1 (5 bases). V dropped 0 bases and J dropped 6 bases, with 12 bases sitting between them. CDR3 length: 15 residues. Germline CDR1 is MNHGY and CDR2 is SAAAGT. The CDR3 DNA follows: TGTGCCAGCAGTTACTCGTGGGACCTAACAAACACCATATATTTT. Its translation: CASSYSWDLTNTIYF.

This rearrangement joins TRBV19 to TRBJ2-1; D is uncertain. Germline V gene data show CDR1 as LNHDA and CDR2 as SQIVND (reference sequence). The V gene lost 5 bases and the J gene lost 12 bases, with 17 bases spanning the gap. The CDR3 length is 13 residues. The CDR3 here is CASSGGIEISQFF. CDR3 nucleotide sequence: TGTGCCAGTAGTGGTGGAATCGAGATTTCGCAGTTCTTC.

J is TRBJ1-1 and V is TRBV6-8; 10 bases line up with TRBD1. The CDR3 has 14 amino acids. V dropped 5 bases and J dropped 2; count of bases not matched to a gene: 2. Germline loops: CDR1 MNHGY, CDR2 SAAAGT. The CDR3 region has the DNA TGTGCCAGCAGTAGGGACAGGGGTAACACTGAAGCTTTCTTT. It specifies CASSRDRGNTEAFF.

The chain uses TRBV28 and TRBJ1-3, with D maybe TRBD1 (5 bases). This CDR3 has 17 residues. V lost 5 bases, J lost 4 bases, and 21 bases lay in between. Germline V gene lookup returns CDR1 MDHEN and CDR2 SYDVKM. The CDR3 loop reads CASSTRGSGSSGNTIYF. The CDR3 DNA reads TGTGCCAGCAGTACTAGGGGTTCAGGGTCTTCAGGAAACACCATATATTTT.

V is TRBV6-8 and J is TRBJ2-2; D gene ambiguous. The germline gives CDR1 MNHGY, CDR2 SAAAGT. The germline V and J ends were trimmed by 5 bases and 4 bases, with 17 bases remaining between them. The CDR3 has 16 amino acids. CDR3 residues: CASSPLGVVSTGELFF. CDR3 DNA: TGTGCCAGCAGTCCCCTGGGCGTAGTGAGCACCGGGGAGCTGTTTTTT.

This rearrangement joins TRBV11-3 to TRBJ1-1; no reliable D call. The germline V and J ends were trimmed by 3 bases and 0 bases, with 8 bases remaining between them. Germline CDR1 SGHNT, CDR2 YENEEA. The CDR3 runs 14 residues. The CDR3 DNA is TGTGCCAGCAGCTTCGGGATGGTGAACACTGAAGCTTTCTTT. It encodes CASSFGMVNTEAFF. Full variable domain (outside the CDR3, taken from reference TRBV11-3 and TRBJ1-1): EAGVVQSPRYKIIEKKQPVAFWCNPISGHNTLYWYLQNLGQGPELLIRYENEEAVDDSQLPKDRFSAERLKGVDSTLKIQPAELGDSAVYLCASSFGMVNTEAFFGQGTRLTVV.

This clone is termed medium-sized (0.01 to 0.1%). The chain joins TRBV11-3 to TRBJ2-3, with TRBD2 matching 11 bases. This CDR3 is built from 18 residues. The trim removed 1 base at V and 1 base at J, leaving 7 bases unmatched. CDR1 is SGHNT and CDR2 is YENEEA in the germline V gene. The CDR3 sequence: CASSLGLAGLEGTDTQYF. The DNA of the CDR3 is TGTGCCAGCAGCTTAGGACTAGCGGGATTAGAGGGCACAGATACGCAGTATTTT.

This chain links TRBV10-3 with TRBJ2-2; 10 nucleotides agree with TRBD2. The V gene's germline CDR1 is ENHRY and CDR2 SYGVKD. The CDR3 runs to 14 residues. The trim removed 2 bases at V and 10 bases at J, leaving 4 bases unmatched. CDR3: CAISEGTSAMELFF. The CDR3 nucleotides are TGTGCCATCAGTGAGGGGACTAGCGCCATGGAGCTGTTTTTT.

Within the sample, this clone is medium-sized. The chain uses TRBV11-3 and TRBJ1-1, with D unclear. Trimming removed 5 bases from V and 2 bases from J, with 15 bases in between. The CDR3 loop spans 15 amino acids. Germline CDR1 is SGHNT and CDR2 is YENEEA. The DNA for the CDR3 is TGTGCCAGCAGCCCGTTTACGAGGGATAACACTGAAGCTTTCTTT. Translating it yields CASSPFTRDNTEAFF.